The clone carrying this T cell receptor (beta chain) was counted ten times or more. The antigen is undetermined. Germline-derived CDR1 and CDR2 are SNHLY and FYNNEI. The CDR3 spans 16 residues. V was cut by 4 bases and J by 4 bases, with 17 bases left in between. The data were obtained in a study of regulatory T cells in long-lasting Graves disease. Study in general: Newly diagnosed Graves' patients had taken antithyroid drugs under 3 months.

Investigators prepared the TCR beta libraries by applying iRepertoire HTBI primers and Arm-PCR of CDR3 regions. TCRdb reanalysed the multiplex PCR reads using MiXCR and keeps one entry per CDR3 protein. This repertoire shows approximately 350,000 distinct CDR3 sequences, about an eighth found once; its top ten account for around 18%. Broader study findings: Favoring TRBV28, TRBJ1-2 and TRBJ2-5 was a feature seen in persistent disease.

Time point specified: newly diagnosed GD, antithyroid drugs for less than 3 months. RNA isolated from PBMCs was used to make the TCR library. The same sample was also studied in work on T cells in Graves' hyperthyroidism and ophthalmopathy. That paper adds: First-round RT-PCR targeting the TCR CDR3 was performed with the HTBI primer set.

The material was peripheral blood mononuclear cells (PBMCs), obtained at new diagnosis, from a patient treated with antithyroid drugs. The clonotype comes from a woman aged 18-29 years with Graves disease. This sequence joins TRBV2 and TRBJ2-1; D perhaps matches TRBD2 (6 bases). The CDR3 sequence: CASSVWKRLAYNEQFF. The DNA for the CDR3 is TGTGCCAGCAGTGTATGGAAGAGGCTAGCGTACAATGAGCAGTTCTTC.